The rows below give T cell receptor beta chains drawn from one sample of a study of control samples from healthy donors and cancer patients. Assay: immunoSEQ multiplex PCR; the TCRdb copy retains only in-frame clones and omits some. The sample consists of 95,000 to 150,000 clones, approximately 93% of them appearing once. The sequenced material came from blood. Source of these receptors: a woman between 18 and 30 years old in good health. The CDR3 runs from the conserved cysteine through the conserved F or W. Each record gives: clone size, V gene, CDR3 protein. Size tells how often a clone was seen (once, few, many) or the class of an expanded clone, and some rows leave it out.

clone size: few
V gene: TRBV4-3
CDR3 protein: CASSHAIRGSSYNSPLHF

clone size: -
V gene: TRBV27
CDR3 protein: CASSPTESGNTIYF

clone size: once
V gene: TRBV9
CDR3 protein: CASSVEAGRPYEQYF

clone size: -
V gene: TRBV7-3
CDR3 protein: CASSYSGGEQYF

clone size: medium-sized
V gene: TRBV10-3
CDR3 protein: CAISEQRGDTQYF

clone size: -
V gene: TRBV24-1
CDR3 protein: CATRSGANTGELFF

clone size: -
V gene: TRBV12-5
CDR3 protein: CASGLVTGGGRGEQYF

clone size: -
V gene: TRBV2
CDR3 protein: CASVYRMMEYF

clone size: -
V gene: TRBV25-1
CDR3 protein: CASSESGAGYGYTF

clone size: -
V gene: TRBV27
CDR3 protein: CASSTDGELFF

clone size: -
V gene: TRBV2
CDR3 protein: CASSEFGLSTEAFF

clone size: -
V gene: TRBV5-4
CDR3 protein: CASTTPTGKANYGYTF

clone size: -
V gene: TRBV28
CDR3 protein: CASSPGLGVAEAFF

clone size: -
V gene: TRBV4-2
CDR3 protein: CASSRRTPDGTNYGYTF

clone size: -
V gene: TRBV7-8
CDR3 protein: CASSRRETNTGELFF

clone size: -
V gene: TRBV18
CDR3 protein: CASSPRGARSYEQYF

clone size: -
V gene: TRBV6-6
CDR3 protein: CASSPGHYEQYF

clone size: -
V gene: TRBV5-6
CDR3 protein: CASSYTGGTQANYGYTF

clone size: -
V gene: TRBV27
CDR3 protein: CATGKDGLNYGYTF

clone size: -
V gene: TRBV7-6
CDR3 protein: CASSLGTSNEKLFF

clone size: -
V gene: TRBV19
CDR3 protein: CASSWTPRGSPLHF

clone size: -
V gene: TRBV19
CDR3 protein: CASSTTGNYGYTF

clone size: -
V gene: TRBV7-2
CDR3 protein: CASTLTGGITDTQYF

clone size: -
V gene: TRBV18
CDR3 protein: CASSPQGLNYGYTF

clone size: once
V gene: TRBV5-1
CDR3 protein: CASSATDIQETQYF

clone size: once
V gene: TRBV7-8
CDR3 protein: CASSLSRVSGQPQHF